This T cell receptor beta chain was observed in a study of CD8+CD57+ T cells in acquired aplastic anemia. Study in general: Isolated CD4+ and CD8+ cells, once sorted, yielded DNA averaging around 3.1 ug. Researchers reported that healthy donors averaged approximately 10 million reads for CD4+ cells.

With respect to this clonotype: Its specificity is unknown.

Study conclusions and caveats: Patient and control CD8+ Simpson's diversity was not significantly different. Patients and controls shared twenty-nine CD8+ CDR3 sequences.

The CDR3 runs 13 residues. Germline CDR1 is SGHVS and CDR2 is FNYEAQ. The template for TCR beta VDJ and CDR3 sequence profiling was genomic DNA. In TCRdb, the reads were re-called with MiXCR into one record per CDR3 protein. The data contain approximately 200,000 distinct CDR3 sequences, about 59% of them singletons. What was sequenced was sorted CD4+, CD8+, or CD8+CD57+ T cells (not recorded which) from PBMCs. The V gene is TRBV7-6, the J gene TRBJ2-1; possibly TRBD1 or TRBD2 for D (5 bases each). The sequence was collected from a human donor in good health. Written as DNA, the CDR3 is TGTGTCCTAGGGGAAGAGGGTGGCGATGAGCAGTTCTTC. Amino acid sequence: CVLGEEGGDEQFF.